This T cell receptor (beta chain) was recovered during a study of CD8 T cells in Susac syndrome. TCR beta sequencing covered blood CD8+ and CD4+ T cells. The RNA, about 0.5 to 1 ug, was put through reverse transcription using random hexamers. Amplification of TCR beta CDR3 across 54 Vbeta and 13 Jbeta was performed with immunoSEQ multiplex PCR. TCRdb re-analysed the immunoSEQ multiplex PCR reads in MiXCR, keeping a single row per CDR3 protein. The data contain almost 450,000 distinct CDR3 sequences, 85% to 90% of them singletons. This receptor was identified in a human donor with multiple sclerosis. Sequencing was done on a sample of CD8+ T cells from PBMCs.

Written as DNA, the CDR3 is TGTGCCAGCAGCCCAGATACAGGAAACACTGAAGCTTTCTTT. As protein: CASSPDTGNTEAFF. The chain recombines TRBV7-9 with TRBJ1-1, with a possible D match to TRBD1 (5 bases). The CDR3 is 14 residues long. V lost 5 bases, J lost 2 bases, and 12 bases lay in between. Germline V gene sequence: CDR1 SEHNR, CDR2 FQNEAQ (reference sequence).